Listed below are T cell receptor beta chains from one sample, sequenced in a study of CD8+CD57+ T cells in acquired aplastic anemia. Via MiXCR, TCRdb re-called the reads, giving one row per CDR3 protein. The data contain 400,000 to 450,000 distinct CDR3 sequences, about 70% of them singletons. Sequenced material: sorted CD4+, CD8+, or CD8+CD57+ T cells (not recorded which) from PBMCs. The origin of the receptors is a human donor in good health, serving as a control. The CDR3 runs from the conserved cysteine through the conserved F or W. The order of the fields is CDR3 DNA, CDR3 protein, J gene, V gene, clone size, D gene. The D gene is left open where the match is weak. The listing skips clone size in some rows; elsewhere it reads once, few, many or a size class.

DNA: TGTGCCAGCAGCTTAAGGGGGGCTCGGGGGGGGCAGTACTTC
CDR3: CASSLRGARGGQYF
J: TRBJ2-7
V: TRBV7-7
size: .
D: TRBD2

DNA: TGTGCCAGCAGCTTGGGAACCTCTGGAAACACCATATATTTT
CDR3: CASSLGTSGNTIYF
J: TRBJ1-3
V: TRBV5-6
size: .
D: .

DNA: TGTGCCAGCAGACCCATCAGAAACACCATATATTTT
CDR3: CASRPIRNTIYF
J: TRBJ1-3
V: TRBV11-2
size: .
D: .

DNA: TGTGCCAGCAGTTTTGCCGGGACTAGGTACTACGAGCAGTACTTC
CDR3: CASSFAGTRYYEQYF
J: TRBJ2-7
V: TRBV12-3/TRBV12-4
size: .
D: TRBD2

DNA: TGTGCCAGCAGTTACTCGATAATGGGGGGCGCGAACTATGGCTACACCTTC
CDR3: CASSYSIMGGANYGYTF
J: TRBJ1-2
V: TRBV6-2/TRBV6-3
size: many
D: .

DNA: TGTGCCAGCAAGACCAACCAGCGGAATACGCAGTATTTT
CDR3: CASKTNQRNTQYF
J: TRBJ2-3
V: TRBV13
size: .
D: .

DNA: TGTGCCAGCAGCTTAATTAAACTCGGGAGAGCTGCAGAGTATTTT
CDR3: CASSLIKLGRAAEYF
J: TRBJ2-3
V: TRBV7-8
size: .
D: .

DNA: TGTGCCAGCAGCCGGAACAGACCTGGCTCTCGACACACCATAGACTTT
CDR3: CASSRNRPGSRHTIDF
J: TRBJ1-3
V: TRBV2
size: once
D: .

DNA: TGTGCCAGCAGCGTAGGCAGGGGGGGTGAAAAACTGTTTTTT
CDR3: CASSVGRGGEKLFF
J: TRBJ1-4
V: TRBV9
size: .
D: TRBD1

DNA: TGTGCCATCAGTCGTCCCGACAGTGGCTATGGCATCTCCTTC
CDR3: CAISRPDSGYGISF
J: TRBJ1-2
V: TRBV10-3
size: .
D: .

DNA: TGTGCCAGCAGCGTAGGGCAGGTGGGCACAGATGCGCAGTATTTC
CDR3: CASSVGQVGTDAQYF
J: TRBJ2-3
V: TRBV2
size: .
D: .

DNA: TGTGCCAGCAGCTCGGGACTAGCGGGAAAGGAGGAGACCCAGTACTTC
CDR3: CASSSGLAGKEETQYF
J: TRBJ2-5
V: TRBV7-3
size: .
D: TRBD2

DNA: TGTGCTAGTGGTTTGGTACTAGCGGGGGGCCCTACCCGTTACTACGAGCAGTACTTC
CDR3: CASGLVLAGGPTRYYEQYF
J: TRBJ2-7
V: TRBV12-5
size: many
D: TRBD2

DNA: TGCGCCAGCAGTAGCGGGGGCGCCTACAATGAGCAGTTCTTC
CDR3: CASSSGGAYNEQFF
J: TRBJ2-1
V: TRBV10-1
size: many
D: TRBD2

DNA: TGTGCCAGCAGTTTCGGGATACAAGGCTATGGCTACACCTTC
CDR3: CASSFGIQGYGYTF
J: TRBJ1-2
V: TRBV12-3/TRBV12-4
size: .
D: .

DNA: TGTGCCAGCAGCTTAGATGGGACTAACTATGGCTACACCTTC
CDR3: CASSLDGTNYGYTF
J: TRBJ1-2
V: TRBV11-1
size: .
D: .

DNA: TGTGCCAGCAGCTTGATGACAGCAAACTCCTACGAGCAGTACTTC
CDR3: CASSLMTANSYEQYF
J: TRBJ2-7
V: TRBV5-8
size: many
D: .

DNA: TGTGCCAGCAGTGAAACAGGGGGAAACTATGGCTACACCTGCGGTTCTAGGGTTCGCGCTGAAGCTTTCTTT
CDR3: CASSETGGNYGYTCGSRVRAEAFF
J: TRBJ1-1
V: TRBV2
size: .
D: TRBD1

DNA: TGTGCCATCTCGACAGGCCAGAAAACCGGCGAGCAGTACTTC
CDR3: CAISTGQKTGEQYF
J: TRBJ2-7
V: TRBV6-2/TRBV6-3
size: .
D: .

DNA: TGTGCCAGCAGTTCAGGGGGCGGGAAGCAGCCCCAGCATTTT
CDR3: CASSSGGGKQPQHF
J: TRBJ1-5
V: TRBV7-2
size: .
D: TRBD1